This entry features one T cell receptor beta chain sequence. Naive CD8 cells comprised CD45RO-negative, CCR7-positively selected cells, excluding terminally differentiated effector memory CD45RA+ cells. There were only Caucasian adults among the donors, and all lived in Nashville, Tennessee. Trimming left V 3 bases short and J 1 base short, with 19 bases between. The length of the CDR3 is 17 residues. Per the germline V gene, CDR1 is SGDLS and CDR2 is YYNGEE. The data stem from a study of shared clonotypes between healthy human individuals. Looking at the study overall: Researchers drew samples from a couple of women and a few men aged 18 to 49.

Deep-level settings were used for running the assay. Produced via immunoSEQ multiplex PCR; TCRdb's table is partial and in-frame only. Altogether more than 2 million clones are present, 85% to 95% being singletons, with the ten largest covering 0.85% to 1.2%. Sequences were obtained from naive CD8+ T cells sorted from blood. The receptor was derived from a man aged 18-30 years in good health. The chain has TRBV9 and TRBJ2-5; the D gene is possibly TRBD1 (5 bases). This CDR3 is CASSGPEATVFQETQYF. The CDR3 nucleotides read TGTGCCAGCAGCGGTCCCGAGGCGACAGTTTTCCAAGAGACCCAGTACTTC. Filled out from reference TRBV9 and TRBJ2-5, the complete variable domain reads DSGVTQTPKHLITATGQRVTLRCSPRSGDLSVYWYQQSLDQGLQFLIQYYNGEERAKGNILERFSAQQFPDLHSELNLSSLELGDSALYFCASSGPEATVFQETQYFGPGTRLLVL.